One and the same sample provided the 26 T cell receptor beta chains below, sequenced in a study of metastatic and nonmetastatic thyroid tumors. TCRdb re-processed the PCR reads through MiXCR. This table has about 69,000 clones, 14% appearing once. No patient received treatment before thyroid surgery. Sample: blood. The receptor source for this set is a male donor with papillary thyroid cancer or a benign thyroid nodule (not recorded which). Some clones in this sample may be carry-over from other donors' samples.

Ten or more counts support this clone. The chain employs TRBV20-1 and TRBJ2-1, with 7 bases aligning to TRBD2. Trimming at V came to 0 bases and at J to 9 bases, leaving 5 bases not matched to a gene. Germline V gene lookup returns CDR1 DFQATT and CDR2 SNEGSKA (reference sequence). This CDR3 spans 13 amino acids. The CDR3 is CSARDPAGLEQFF. The CDR3 DNA reads as TGCAGTGCTAGAGATCCAGCGGGACTTGAGCAGTTCTTC.

Ten or more counts support this clone. V and J are TRBV20-1 and TRBJ1-1; TRBD1 aligns across 11 bases. Germline V lookup: CDR1 DFQATT, CDR2 SNEGSKA (reference sequence). V was pared by 6 bases and J by 0 bases, with 6 bases of the junction left unmatched. The CDR3 spans 15 residues. The CDR3 spells CSALDRGRLNTEAFF. CDR3 bases: TGCAGTGCATTGGACAGGGGGCGGTTGAACACTGAAGCTTTCTTT.

The sample holds many counts of this clone. This chain links TRBV7-2 with TRBJ2-1; 8 nucleotides agree with TRBD2. V lost 5 bases to trimming and J lost 10 bases; unmatched junction nucleotides: 7. The CDR3 covers 13 residues. In germline, CDR1 is SGHTA, CDR2 FQGNSA. CDR3 bases: TGTGCCAGCAGCCCAGGACTAGCCGGGGAGCAGTTCTTC. Translating gives CASSPGLAGEQFF.

This clone came up many times. J is TRBJ2-1 and V is TRBV28; 10 bases map to TRBD1. The germline V gene encodes CDR1 MDHEN and CDR2 SYDVKM. This CDR3 region has 16 residues. The trim removed 8 bases at V and 5 bases at J, leaving 12 bases unmatched. CDR3 in DNA: TGTGCCAGCCACAGAGCCGGGACAGGGGATGACAATGAGCAGTTCTTC. Translated, it gives CASHRAGTGDDNEQFF.

This clone occurred many times. The chain couples TRBV11-1 to TRBJ2-7; D remains ambiguous. Trimming stripped 2 bases from V and 6 bases from J, with 17 bases between. The V gene's germline CDR1 is SGHAT and CDR2 FQDESV (reference sequence). The CDR3 consists of 15 residues. CDR3 bases: TGTGCCAGCAGCTTATCCGTGGGTCTGATCCGCGAGCAGTACTTC. Translating it yields CASSLSVGLIREQYF.

This clone showed up many times. V is TRBV11-2 and J is TRBJ2-7; D not certain. Germline CDR1 is SGHAT and CDR2 is FQNNGV. The CDR3 contains 12 residues. The V gene lost 2 bases and the J gene lost 5 bases, with 7 bases spanning the gap. The CDR3 region has the DNA TGTGCCAGCAGCTTACTAAGGCACGAGCAGTACGTC. Translated: CASSLLRHEQYV.

The chain has TRBV7-9 and TRBJ2-5, with 7 bases lining up with TRBD2. CDR3 size: 15 residues. CDR1 SEHNR and CDR2 FQNEAQ come from the germline V gene (reference sequence). V was clipped by 7 bases and J by 1 base; unmatched bases: 9. The CDR3 protein is CASNPGTIGQETQYF. CDR3 nucleotides: TGTGCCAGCAACCCAGGGACTATCGGCCAAGAGACCCAGTACTTC. Variable domain in full (rest from reference TRBV7-9 and TRBJ2-5): DTGVSQNPRHKITKRGQNVTFRCDPISEHNRLYWYRQTLGQGPEFLTYFQNEAQLEKSRLLSDRFSAERPKGSFSTLEIQRTEQGDSAMYLCASNPGTIGQETQYFGPGTRLLVL.

This clone was detected many times. This chain uses TRBV5-4 with TRBJ1-2; D remains ambiguous. Germline loops: CDR1 SGHNT, CDR2 YYREEE (reference sequence). The V and J ends lost 3 bases and 0 bases respectively, with 12 bases between them. There are 15 residues in the CDR3. CDR3 bases: TGTGCCAGCAGCTCGGGAGGCCTGACTAACTATGGCTACACCTTC. Translated: CASSSGGLTNYGYTF.

This clone appeared a few times. V and J are TRBV6-4 and TRBJ2-5, with 7 bases fitting TRBD1. The CDR3 extends over 17 amino acids. V lost 4 bases to trimming and J lost 1 base; unmatched junction nucleotides: 12. Germline V gene lookup returns CDR1 MRHNA and CDR2 SNTAGT. In nucleotides, the CDR3 is TGTGCCAGCAGTGTATACTGGGACAGAACAATCCAAGAGACCCAGTACTTC. It yields the protein CASSVYWDRTIQETQYF.

This clone was counted ten times or more. The chain uses TRBV10-1 and TRBJ1-2; D is ambiguous. The germline V and J ends were trimmed by 4 bases and 3 bases, with 6 bases remaining between them. Germline CDR1 and CDR2: WNHNN and SYGVQD (reference sequence). CDR3 size: 12 residues. The CDR3 coding sequence is TGCGCCAGCAGTGCTGGGGACTATGGCTACACCTTC. Translated: CASSAGDYGYTF.

A word on this clone: A clone one base away is much larger, so this may be a read error. Different DNA sequences within this sample yield the same CDR3. The rearrangement joins TRBV9 to TRBJ2-4, with a weak D call TRBD2 (6 bases). The CDR3 covers 15 residues. Germline loops: CDR1 SGDLS, CDR2 YYNGEE. V dropped 3 bases and J dropped 1 base, with 11 bases sitting between them. The CDR3, as DNA: TGTGCCAGCAGCGAGGGAGGTTTTGCCAAAAACATTCAGTACTTC. Amino acids: CASSEGGFAKNIQYF.

This clone came up many times. J is TRBJ2-1 and V is TRBV6-4; D may be TRBD2 (6 bases). The CDR3 length is 14 residues. The germline V gene encodes CDR1 MRHNA and CDR2 SNTAGT. V lost 11 bases to trimming and J lost 6 bases, with 20 bases between them. The CDR3 loop is CAPKRDCGSNEQFF. In DNA, the CDR3 is TGTGCCCCCAAACGGGACTGCGGAAGCAATGAGCAGTTCTTC.

The rearrangement uses TRBV12-3 or TRBV12-4 and TRBJ2-1; 7 nucleotides line up with TRBD2. This CDR3 region has 15 residues. V shed 4 bases, J shed 7 bases, and the junction held 10 bases outside the gene matches. CDR3 protein: CASSSQIAGTNEQFF. DNA for the CDR3: TGTGCCAGCAGTTCACAAATAGCGGGCACGAATGAGCAGTTCTTC.

Ten or more counts support this clone. The J gene is TRBJ1-1, the V gene TRBV3-1; 7 bases align to TRBD1. The J segment lost 1 base and the V segment lost 2 bases, leaving 4 bases of the junction unmatched. The CDR3 has 15 amino acids. Germline V lookup: CDR1 LGHDT, CDR2 YNNKEL (reference sequence). CDR3 DNA: TGTGCCAGCAGCCAACAGACAGGGCAGAACACTGAAGCTTTCTTT. Its protein is CASSQQTGQNTEAFF.

This clone came up many times. The chain is built from TRBV6-1 and TRBJ2-1; 10 bases fit TRBD2. V was clipped by 7 bases and J by 8 bases; unmatched bases: 14. CDR3 length equals 16 residues. Germline loops: CDR1 MNHNS, CDR2 SASEGT. CDR3 in amino acids: CASNLRSASGSDEQFF. In DNA form, the CDR3 reads TGTGCCAGCAACTTACGGTCGGCTAGCGGGAGCGATGAGCAGTTCTTC.

This chain links TRBV15 with TRBJ2-7; 8 bases fit TRBD2. Germline-derived CDR1 and CDR2 are LNHNV and YYDKDF (reference sequence). The CDR3 extends over 15 amino acids. V lost 0 bases and J lost 2; bases outside the gene matches: 3. The DNA of the CDR3 is TGTGCCACCAGCAGAGAAATTAGCGGGGCCTACGAGCAGTACTTC. This translates into CATSREISGAYEQYF.

This clone was counted a single time. This chain connects TRBV12-5 to TRBJ1-1; perhaps TRBD1 as D (5 bases). CDR1 LGHNT and CDR2 FRNRAP come from the germline V gene. The length of the CDR3 is 12 residues. The ends were cut back, 5 bases at V and 11 bases at J, with 15 bases in the middle. The CDR3 region is CASGRDVTVAFF. As DNA, the CDR3 is TGTGCTAGTGGTCGGGACGTCACGGTGGCTTTCTTT.

For this clone: Given a much more abundant clone one base away, this may be a read error. The J gene is TRBJ1-1, the V gene TRBV29-1; D ambiguous. The CDR3 has 15 amino acids. The V and J ends lost 4 bases and 0 bases respectively, with 15 bases between them. Germline CDR1 SQVTM, CDR2 ANQGSEA. CDR3 region: CSVATSWVMNTEAFF. The CDR3 DNA reads as TGCAGCGTTGCGACGTCCTGGGTCATGAACACTGAAGCTTTCTTT.

This clone was recorded many times. The same CDR3 can be traced to other DNA sequences in this sample. The chain is built from TRBV6-1 and TRBJ1-4, with D perhaps TRBD1 (5 bases). Trimming pared 6 bases from V and 8 bases from J, leaving 19 bases between. Germline CDR1 MNHNS, CDR2 SASEGT. The CDR3 totals 15 residues. The CDR3 DNA follows: TGTGCCAGCAGAAACTCCAGGGTCCCGTCCGAAAAACTGTTTTTT. Its translation is CASRNSRVPSEKLFF.

In its sample, this clone was seen many times. The same CDR3 also results from other DNA sequences found in this sample. This chain links TRBV7-3 with TRBJ2-1; 12 nucleotides match TRBD2. The ends lost 4 bases at V and 2 bases at J; junction bases unmatched: 6. CDR3 length: 17 residues. Germline assignment: CDR1 SGHTA and CDR2 FQGTGA. CDR3 nucleotides: TGTGCCAGCAGCTCCACGGGACTAGCGGGTCCCTACAATGAGCAGTTCTTC. Its protein is CASSSTGLAGPYNEQFF. The full variable domain, rest sourced from reference TRBV7-3 and TRBJ2-1, is GAGVSQTPSNKVTEKGKYVELRCDPISGHTALYWYRQSLGQGPEFLIYFQGTGAADDSGLPNDRFFAVRPEGSVSTLKIQRTERGDSAVYLCASSSTGLAGPYNEQFFGPGTRLTVL.

Turning to this clone: A clone one base away is much larger, so this may be a read error. The J gene is TRBJ1-2, the V gene TRBV5-6, with TRBD1 as a possible D gene (6 bases). Germline V gene lookup returns CDR1 SGHDT and CDR2 YYEEEE. The CDR3 length is 15 residues. Between the trimmed V and J ends, which lost 8 bases and 8 bases, there was a span of 25 bases. CDR3 DNA sequence: TGTGCCAGTAACTCACTATCCACAGGGCAGGGAGGCTACACCTTC. Amino acids: CASNSLSTGQGGYTF.

This clone was counted ten times or more. V usage is TRBV19 and J usage is TRBJ1-1; D remains ambiguous. V lost 3 bases and J 7 bases, leaving 24 bases between the germline ends. In germline, CDR1 is LNHDA, CDR2 SQIVND (reference sequence). CDR3 length: 17 amino acids. The CDR3 bases are TGTGCCAGTAGTATGGGCCGGAGGGATACAGTTAGCAGTGAAGCTTTCTTT. Translated: CASSMGRRDTVSSEAFF.

The chain links TRBV18 to TRBJ1-4; tentative D call: TRBD1 (5 bases). V was shortened by 4 bases and J by 0 bases, with 9 bases between the two germline ends. The CDR3 consists of 15 residues. Looked up from germline, CDR1 is KGHSH and CDR2 is LQKENI. The CDR3 loop is CASSLRAATNEKLFF. The CDR3, as DNA: TGTGCCAGCTCACTCAGGGCAGCAACTAATGAAAAACTGTTTTTT.

This clone showed up just once. This sequence joins TRBV11-2 and TRBJ2-1, with TRBD2 matching 11 bases. CDR1 SGHAT and CDR2 FQNNGV come from the germline V gene. This CDR3 has 17 residues. Germline trimming cut 7 bases from V and 5 bases from J; bases unmatched to any gene: 13. CDR3 DNA: TGTGCCAGCATCCGTAGTACTAGCGGGAGTAGGGACAATGAGCAGTTCTTC. It codes for CASIRSTSGSRDNEQFF.

This clone was seen at least ten times. The V gene is TRBV28, the J gene TRBJ1-2; possibly TRBD1 for D (6 bases). The V end was cut by 6 bases, the J end by 2 bases, with 19 bases between. Germline CDR1 is MDHEN and CDR2 is SYDVKM. The CDR3 is 16 amino acids. The CDR3 loop reads CASSQGWSVKNYGYTF. In nucleotides, the CDR3 is TGTGCCAGCAGCCAGGGGTGGTCAGTAAAAAACTATGGCTACACCTTC.

This clone came up many times. The chain couples TRBV10-3 to TRBJ2-1; a possible D gene is TRBD2 (6 bases). V gave up 3 bases and J gave up 9 bases, with 15 bases separating them. Per germline, CDR1 ENHRY and CDR2 SYGVKD. There are 14 residues in the CDR3. The CDR3 bases are TGTGCCATCAGTGACGGAGGGCCTAGTTCTGAGCAGTTCTTC. It codes for CAISDGGPSSEQFF.